These 5 T cell receptor beta chains were all obtained from the same sample, sequenced in a study of a mutant IDH1 vaccine in newly diagnosed glioma. The assay was immunoSEQ multiplex PCR, and TCRdb's table has in-frame clones only and misses some. The sample records about 30,000 clones, 88% being singletons. No cognate antigen is known for these TCRs. Specified time point: week 23, last vaccination. Topical imiquimod accompanied each vaccine dose, which consisted of 300 ug of mutant IDH1 20-mer peptide. The sequencing here drew on PBMCs, taken from a glioma patient whose treatment included an IDH1 peptide vaccine. Receptors originate from a man aged 35-49 years with glioma.

The chain couples TRBV20-1 to TRBJ2-5; D perhaps matches TRBD2 (6 bases). The tail of the sequence fits TRBJ2-7 better, so the J call may be wrong. Germline V gene data show CDR1 as DFQATT and CDR2 as SNEGSKA (reference sequence). This CDR3 has 11 amino acids. The CDR3 DNA is TGCAGTGCTAGCGGGGGTTACGAGCAGTACTTC. Amino acid sequence: CSASGGYEQYF.

The chain combines TRBV6-4 with TRBJ1-1, with D tentatively TRBD1 (6 bases). Germline values: CDR1 MRHNA, CDR2 SNTAGT. V lost 0 bases, J lost 5 bases, and 7 bases lay in between. CDR3 length: 13 amino acids. The CDR3 is CASSDSQGTEAFF. The CDR3 DNA reads as TGTGCCAGCAGTGACTCGCAGGGGACTGAAGCTTTCTTT.

The chain joins TRBV4-2 to TRBJ2-5; 16 bases are shared with TRBD2. The germline CDR1 and CDR2 sequences are LGHNA and YNFKEQ. The CDR3 is 19 residues long. V lost 0 bases to trimming and J lost 5 bases; unmatched junction nucleotides: 9. CDR3 coding DNA: TGTGCCAGCAGCCAAGAGGGGACTAGCGGGAGGGCCTCGGAGGAGACCCAGTACTTC. This codes for CASSQEGTSGRASEETQYF.

The V gene is TRBV5-6, the J gene TRBJ2-7, with 8 positions matching TRBD1. V shed 3 bases, J shed 7 bases, and the junction held 12 bases outside the gene matches. This CDR3 spans 15 amino acids. CDR1 is SGHDT and CDR2 is YYEEEE in the germline V gene. The CDR3 coding sequence is TGTGCCAGCAGCTCACGGGACAGGAGGCTTTCGGAGCAGTACGTC. Its translation is CASSSRDRRLSEQYV.

The chain employs TRBV27 and TRBJ2-1; weak D call: TRBD2 (6 bases). The germline V gene has CDR1 MNHEY and CDR2 SMNVEV (reference sequence). This CDR3 spans 15 amino acids. V lost 3 bases and J 3 bases, leaving 12 bases between the germline ends. The CDR3 coding sequence is TGTGCCAGCAGTTTTCTGCCGGGGGTCTACAATGAGCAGTTCTTC. Translation: CASSFLPGVYNEQFF.